The rows below give T cell receptor beta chains drawn from one sample of a study of post-analysis software for immune sequencing data. TCRdb independently ran MiXCR on the PCR reads; one entry per CDR3 protein. In the table there are about 200,000 distinct CDR3 sequences, around 30% of which are singletons. Material: blood. Source of these receptors: a girl under 18 with multiple sclerosis. Both conserved end residues are part of each CDR3. D genes are given only for firm matches. Clone size is shown for a subset of rows, as once, few, many or a class of expanded clone.

clone size,V gene,D gene,J gene,CDR3 DNA,CDR3 protein
.,TRBV5-1,.,TRBJ2-1,TGCGCCACCTCTATTAGCGGCAATGAGCAGTTCTTC,CATSISGNEQFF
few,TRBV6-1,TRBD1,TRBJ1-5,TGTGCCAGCAGTGGGACAGGGGTAAATCAGCCCCAGCATTTT,CASSGTGVNQPQHF
many,TRBV7-3,.,TRBJ2-5,TGTGCCAGCAGCTTCAACGGCCAAGAGACCCAGTACTTC,CASSFNGQETQYF
.,TRBV5-1,TRBD1,TRBJ2-5,TGCGCCAGCAGCTCGGGACAGGGGACGTACGCAGAGACCCAGTACTTC,CASSSGQGTYAETQYF
.,TRBV25-1,.,TRBJ1-1,TGTGCCAGCAGGGGGATCTGGGACACTGAAGCTTTCTTT,CASRGIWDTEAFF
many,TRBV5-1,.,TRBJ2-4,TGCGCCAGCAGCTTGGGGCGCTTAGCCAAAAACATTCAGTACTTC,CASSLGRLAKNIQYF
many,TRBV12-3/TRBV12-4,TRBD2,TRBJ2-7,TGTGCCAGCAGTTTGACTAGCGGGAGCCCCGAGCAGTACTTC,CASSLTSGSPEQYF
many,TRBV20-1,.,TRBJ2-1,TGCAGTGCTAGAGATTTCGGGAACTTTTGGCACAATGAGCAGTTCTTC,CSARDFGNFWHNEQFF
.,TRBV5-4,.,TRBJ2-7,TGTGCCAGCAGCCGGTTTGTGGCAACATCCTACGAGCAGTACTTC,CASSRFVATSYEQYF
many,TRBV10-3,.,TRBJ2-1,TGTGCCATCAGTGAGGGCAGTCCCAATGAGCAGTTCTTC,CAISEGSPNEQFF
.,TRBV18,.,TRBJ2-1,TGTGCCAGCTCACCGGGACTGCTGGGGCTTAATGAGCAGTTCTTC,CASSPGLLGLNEQFF
many,TRBV5-5,TRBD2,TRBJ2-3,TGTGCCAGCAGCTTAACTAGCGGGGTAGGGGATACGCAGTATTTT,CASSLTSGVGDTQYF
.,TRBV18,.,TRBJ2-1,TGTGCCAGCTCACCACAGGGATACAATGAGCAGTTCTTC,CASSPQGYNEQFF
many,TRBV10-3,.,TRBJ1-6,TGTGCCATCAGTGAAGTGGGGGCGAGAGACTATAATTCACCCCTCCACTTT,CAISEVGARDYNSPLHF
.,TRBV12-3/TRBV12-4,TRBD2,TRBJ2-1,TGTGCCAGCAGACCGGGACCAGCGGGAGGGCCCGATGAGCAGTTCTTC,CASRPGPAGGPDEQFF
few,TRBV27,.,TRBJ1-2,TGTGCCAGCAGTTTTGGTGGCACTTACTATGGCTACACCTTC,CASSFGGTYYGYTF
.,TRBV20-1,.,TRBJ2-2,TGCAGTGCCAAGAGGGGGGGATACCACGGGGAGCTGTTTTTT,CSAKRGGYHGELFF
few,TRBV4-1,TRBD1,TRBJ2-7,TGCGCCAGCAGCCAAGAGAGAGGAGGGACAGGTACCTACGAGCAGTACTTC,CASSQERGGTGTYEQYF
once,TRBV14,TRBD2,TRBJ2-1,TGTGCCCGCAGCCACAGGCGGCTAGCGGGGACCAATGAGCAGTTCTTC,CARSHRRLAGTNEQFF
.,TRBV2,.,TRBJ1-5,TGTGCCAGCAGTGACCTGTTATACAGCGGGTATAGCAATCAGCCCCAGCATTTT,CASSDLLYSGYSNQPQHF
.,TRBV27,TRBD2,TRBJ2-3,TGTGCCAGCAGTACTAGCGGGGGGGAGATCACAGATACGCAGTATTTT,CASSTSGGEITDTQYF
few,TRBV4-1,.,TRBJ2-7,TGCGCCAGCAGCCAAGAGCATAGATTAATATCCGGTCCTGGTATCGGTGGCGAGCAGTACTTC,CASSQEHRLISGPGIGGEQYF
many,TRBV10-3,.,TRBJ2-5,TGTGCCATCAGTGGGGGAGATCCTCACCTGACCCAGTACTTC,CAISGGDPHLTQYF
.,TRBV20-1,.,TRBJ2-1,TGCAGTGCTAGACGACCAAACAATGAGCAGTTCTTC,CSARRPNNEQFF
.,TRBV7-7,.,TRBJ1-2,TGTGCTAGCAGCTTAAGGACAGCCAGGGGCGGCTACACCTTC,CASSLRTARGGYTF
.,TRBV7-2,.,TRBJ2-6,TGTGCCGGCAGCTTAGACAGTGCCTCTGGGGCCAACGTCCTGACTTTC,CAGSLDSASGANVLTF
many,TRBV29-1,.,TRBJ1-2,TGCAGCGTTGTTGCCCAGACAAGGACTAACTATGGCTACACCTTC,CSVVAQTRTNYGYTF
many,TRBV5-1,TRBD1,TRBJ1-2,TGCGCCAGCACGCCCGCACCCGCAGGGGGCGGAGGCTACACCTTC,CASTPAPAGGGGYTF
few,TRBV20-1,.,TRBJ1-1,TGCAGTGCTCGAGGGACACCTGGAAGAAGGTACACTGAAGCTTTCTTT,CSARGTPGRRYTEAFF
once,TRBV20-1,.,TRBJ2-1,TGCAGTGCTAGTCGGGAGAGTCGTGTCAGTGAGCAGTTCTTC,CSASRESRVSEQFF
.,TRBV2,.,TRBJ2-7,TGTGCCAGCAGTGAAGCGGGACACAACTACGAGCAGTACTTC,CASSEAGHNYEQYF
.,TRBV29-1,.,TRBJ2-5,TGCAGCGTCGCCGATTTCCGGGGGGCTAATGGGTTTCAAGAGACCCAGTACTTC,CSVADFRGANGFQETQYF
many,TRBV6-1,.,TRBJ2-7,TGTGCCAGCAGTAGGAGGGACAAAGCCTACGAGCAGTACTTC,CASSRRDKAYEQYF
.,TRBV28,.,TRBJ1-6,TGTGCCAGCAGTTCCCACGGGGGCGGTAATTCACCCCTCCACTTT,CASSSHGGGNSPLHF
many,TRBV6-5,.,TRBJ2-5,TGTGCCAGCAGTTACTCGGGGAGGGGGCACGAGACCCAGTACTTC,CASSYSGRGHETQYF
many,TRBV5-5,.,TRBJ1-2,TGTGCCAGCAGCCCGTGGACACAGGCGGCCTATGGCTACACCTTC,CASSPWTQAAYGYTF
once,TRBV2,.,TRBJ2-7,TGTGCCAGCAGTTCGCTCGGAGGGGCCTCCTACGAGCAGTACTTC,CASSSLGGASYEQYF
.,TRBV5-4,TRBD1,TRBJ2-6,TGTGCCAGCAGCTTAACACCTGGGACAGGGAGTCTTGTTCACTCTGGGGCCAACGTCCTGACTTTC,CASSLTPGTGSLVHSGANVLTF
few,TRBV28,.,TRBJ2-7,TGTGCCACCAGGGGCGGGAACTACAATGAGCAGTACTTC,CATRGGNYNEQYF
.,TRBV15,.,TRBJ2-1,TGTGCCACCAGCAGATCAGGGCGCAATGAGCAGTTCTTC,CATSRSGRNEQFF
many,TRBV7-2,TRBD2,TRBJ2-1,TGTGCCAGCAGCTCCCGGACTAGCGGGAGGAGCTACAATGAGCAGTTCTTC,CASSSRTSGRSYNEQFF
few,TRBV12-3/TRBV12-4,TRBD1,TRBJ2-5,TGTGCCAGCAGTTTAGCCGGGACAGTCCAAGAGACCCAGTACTTC,CASSLAGTVQETQYF
.,TRBV6-1,TRBD2,TRBJ2-1,TGTGCCCCACAAGGGGCCCTAGCGGGAGTATTCCATGAGCAGTTCTTC,CAPQGALAGVFHEQFF
.,TRBV19,.,TRBJ2-7,TGTGCCAGTAGTATCCGGGCTCAGGGGTACTACGAGCAGTACTTC,CASSIRAQGYYEQYF